What follows is one T cell receptor (beta chain) and its context. Its antigen remains unknown. Profiling relied on immunoSEQ multiplex PCR, and the TCRdb table lists in-frame clones only, not all of them. In the table there are tens of thousands of clones, 95% of which are singletons. The data originate from a study of circulating and synovial CD4+ cells in juvenile arthritis. General observations from the study: CPL versus bulk CD4 samples: T cell genome counts differed by at least an order of magnitude. Compared with bulk blood, circulating pathogenic-like lymphocytes shared substantially more CDR3 sequences with synovial T cells.

Germline values: CDR1 SGHRS, CDR2 YFSETQ. This CDR3 is built from 15 residues. Trimming left V 0 bases short and J 7 bases short, with 17 bases between. The receptor was derived from a human donor with juvenile idiopathic arthritis. The source material was CD4+ T cells from blood. V gene TRBV5-1 combines with J gene TRBJ2-7; D perhaps matches TRBD2 (5 bases). The DNA of the CDR3 is TGCGCCAGCAGCTTGGGCGGGCCCCTCATGAGGGAGCAGTACTTC. The encoded protein is CASSLGGPLMREQYF.